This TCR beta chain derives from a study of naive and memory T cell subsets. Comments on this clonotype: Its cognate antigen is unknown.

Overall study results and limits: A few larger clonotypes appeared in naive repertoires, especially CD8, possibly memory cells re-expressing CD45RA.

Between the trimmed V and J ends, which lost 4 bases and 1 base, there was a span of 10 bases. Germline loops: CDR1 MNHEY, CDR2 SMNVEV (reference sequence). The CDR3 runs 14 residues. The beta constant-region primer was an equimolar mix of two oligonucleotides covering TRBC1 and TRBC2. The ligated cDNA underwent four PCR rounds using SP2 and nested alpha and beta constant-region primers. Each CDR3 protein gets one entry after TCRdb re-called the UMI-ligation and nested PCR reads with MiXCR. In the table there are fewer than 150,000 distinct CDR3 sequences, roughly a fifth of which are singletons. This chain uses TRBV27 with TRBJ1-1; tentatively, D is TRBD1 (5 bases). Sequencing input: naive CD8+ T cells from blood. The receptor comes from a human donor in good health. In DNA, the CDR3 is TGTGCCAGCAGTTCGGACATTTCGAACACTGAAGCTTTCTTT. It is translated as CASSSDISNTEAFF.